The source of this T cell receptor beta chain is a study of blood T cell repertoires in COVID-19. Overall study context: The United States, Italy and Spain provided the acute and convalescent COVID-19 samples. PBMCs, B-cell-depleted T cells, or T cells provided the cDNA or gDNA that made up the material.

This clone was observed a single time. Distinct nucleotide sequences in the sample also encode this CDR3. Some clones are missing from TCRdb's copy, which holds only in-frame ones; the method was immunoSEQ multiplex PCR. The repertoire holds more than 40,000 clones, with 84% as singletons. The CDR3 is made up of 13 amino acids. V lost 1 base and J lost 0, with 3 bases in between. Germline V gives CDR1 MGHRA, CDR2 YSYEKL. V usage is TRBV4-1 and J usage is TRBJ1-1, with D uncertain. The sequencing sample was made of peripheral blood. This sequence originates from a man between 45 and 60 years old with active COVID-19. The CDR3 DNA reads TGCGCCAGCAGCCAAGGCGTGAACACTGAAGCTTTCTTT. Protein product: CASSQGVNTEAFF.